This T cell receptor beta chain originates from a study of blood T cells in healthy people across ages. Through a sample-barcoded 5' primer and a J-beta primer mix, a second PCR was run for roughly 7 to 12 cycles. TCRdb analysed the 5' RACE reads with MiXCR anew, one entry per CDR3 protein. The sample has about 650,000 distinct CDR3 sequences; over 40% are singletons. Germline V gene data show CDR1 as MGHRA and CDR2 as YSYEKL. The CDR3 extends over 17 amino acids. Russia was home to the donors, healthy Caucasian individuals aged about 6 to 90. The chain is built from TRBV4-1 and TRBJ2-4; 8 positions agree with TRBD1. The J call may be incorrect, as the DNA end agrees better with TRBJ2-7. This receptor was identified in an elderly woman in good health. Sample: blood. CDR3 bases: TGCGCCAGCAGCCAAAGTGTCCAGGGGGCGCGTTACTACGAGCAGTACTTC. Encoded protein: CASSQSVQGARYYEQYF.